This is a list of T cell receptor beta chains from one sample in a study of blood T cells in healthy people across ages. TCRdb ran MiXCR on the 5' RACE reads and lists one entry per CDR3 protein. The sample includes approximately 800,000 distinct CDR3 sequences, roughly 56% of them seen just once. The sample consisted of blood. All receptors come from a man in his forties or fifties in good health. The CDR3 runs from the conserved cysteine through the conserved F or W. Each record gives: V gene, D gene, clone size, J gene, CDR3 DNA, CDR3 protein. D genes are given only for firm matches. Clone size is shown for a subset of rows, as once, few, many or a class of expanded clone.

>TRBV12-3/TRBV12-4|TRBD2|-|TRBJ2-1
TGTGCCAGCAGTTTAGGGCTAGCGGGGGGTGTCGATGAGCAGTTCTTC
CASSLGLAGGVDEQFF
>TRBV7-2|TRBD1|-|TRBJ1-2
TGTGCCAGCAGCGCCGACAGGGGGGAAACGAACTATGGCTACACCTTC
CASSADRGETNYGYTF
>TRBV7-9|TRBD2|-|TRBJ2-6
TGTGCCAGCAGCCCAGGACTAGTTTCTGGGGCCAACGTCCTGACTTTC
CASSPGLVSGANVLTF
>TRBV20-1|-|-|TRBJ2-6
TGCAGTGCTAGCAGTGACGGGGCCAACGTCCTGACTTTC
CSASSDGANVLTF
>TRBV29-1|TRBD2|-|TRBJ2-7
TGCAGCGTTGAATCTAGCGGGAATGTCTACGAGCAGTACTTC
CSVESSGNVYEQYF
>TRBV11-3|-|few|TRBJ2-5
TGTGCCAGCAGCTTCCCGCCTCCGGTCGGAGGGGAGACCCAGTACTTC
CASSFPPPVGGETQYF
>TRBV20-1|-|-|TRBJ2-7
TGCAGTGCCCCAGGGAGCTCAACCTACGAGCAGTACTTC
CSAPGSSTYEQYF
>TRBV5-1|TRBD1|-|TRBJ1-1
TGCGCCAGCAGCTTGCATGACAGGGGGCGTACTGAAGCTTTCTTT
CASSLHDRGRTEAFF
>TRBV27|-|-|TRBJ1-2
TGTGCCAGCAGTTTTCCAGACAACCAGACCAACTATGGCTACACCTTC
CASSFPDNQTNYGYTF
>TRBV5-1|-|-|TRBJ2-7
TGCGCCAGCAGCCCTGGGTATCGGGCCGCGCGCTCCTACGAGCAGTACTTC
CASSPGYRAARSYEQYF
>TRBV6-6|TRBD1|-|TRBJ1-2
TGTGCCAGCAGTTACAACCAGGGGGAAGGGCTTGGCTACACCTTC
CASSYNQGEGLGYTF
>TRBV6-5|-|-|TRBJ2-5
TGTGCCAGCAGCCGCAATTGGGGGCCAGAGACCCAGTACTTC
CASSRNWGPETQYF
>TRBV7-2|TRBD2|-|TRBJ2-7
TGTGCCAGCAGTAAATCGGGGGAGCGGGAGATCGAGCAGTACTTC
CASSKSGEREIEQYF
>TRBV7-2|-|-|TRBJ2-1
TGTGCCAGCAGCTTACCCGGGACCTATGAGCAGTTCTTC
CASSLPGTYEQFF
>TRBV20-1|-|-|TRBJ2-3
TGCAGTCTACACCGGACCCTCGACGCGGATACGCAGTATTTT
CSLHRTLDADTQYF
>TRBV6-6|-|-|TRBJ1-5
TGTGCCAGCAGTTACTCCCAAGGGGCGGGACAGCCCCAGCATTTT
CASSYSQGAGQPQHF
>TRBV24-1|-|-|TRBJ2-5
TGTGCCACCAGTGATTCCGGATGGGAGACCCAGTACTTC
CATSDSGWETQYF
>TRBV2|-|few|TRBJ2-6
TGTGCCAGCATAGTTATGGCCAACGTCCTGACTTTC
CASIVMANVLTF
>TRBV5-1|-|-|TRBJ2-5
TGCGCCAGCTTGGAGACCCAGTACTTC
CASLETQYF
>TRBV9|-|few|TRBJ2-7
TGTGCCAGCAGCGTAGCTCCCCAGGGTTCCTACGAGCAGTACTTC
CASSVAPQGSYEQYF
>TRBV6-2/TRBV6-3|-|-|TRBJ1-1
TGTGCCAGCAGTTATGGGAACAGGGAAGCTTTCTTT
CASSYGNREAFF
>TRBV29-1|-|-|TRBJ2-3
TGCAGCGTTCTCGGTGGGGACACAGATACGCAGTATTTT
CSVLGGDTDTQYF
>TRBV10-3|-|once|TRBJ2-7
TGTGCCATCAGAGGGGGTAGGGGAAACTCCTACGAGCAGTACTTC
CAIRGGRGNSYEQYF
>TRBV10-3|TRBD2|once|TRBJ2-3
TGTGCCATCAGTGAGTGGTCTAGCGGGGGCACAGATACGCAGTATTTT
CAISEWSSGGTDTQYF
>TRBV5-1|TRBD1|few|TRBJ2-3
TGCGCCAGTAGCTTGGGACAGGGCGTTGGGGATACGCAGTATTTT
CASSLGQGVGDTQYF
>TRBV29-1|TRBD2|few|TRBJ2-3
TGCAGCGTTGGTATCGGGCGGGGGGGAACAGATACGCAGTATTTT
CSVGIGRGGTDTQYF
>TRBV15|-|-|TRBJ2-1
TGTGCCACCGGCCTCCGAGGGGCGGTTAACAATGAGCAGTTCTTC
CATGLRGAVNNEQFF
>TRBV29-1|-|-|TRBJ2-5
TGCAGCGCCCCCGTGACACAAGAGACCCAGTACTTC
CSAPVTQETQYF
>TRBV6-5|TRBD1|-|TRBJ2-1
TGTGCCAGCAGCCACGGCCTGGACAGGGGGCATGAATCGTTCTTC
CASSHGLDRGHESFF
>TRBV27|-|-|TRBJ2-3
TGTGCCAGCACTTTCTATCGAGGATCGGGGTCAGATACGCAGTATTTT
CASTFYRGSGSDTQYF
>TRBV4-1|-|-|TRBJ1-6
TGCGCCAGCAGCCAAGATCTTTTTGGGCTGAGCTCCTATAATTCACCCCTCCACTTT
CASSQDLFGLSSYNSPLHF
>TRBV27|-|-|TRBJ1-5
TGTGCCAGCAGGGTAACCCATGAGAATCAGCCCCAGCATTTT
CASRVTHENQPQHF
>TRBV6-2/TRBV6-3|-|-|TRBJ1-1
TGTGCCAGCAGTTACTCTACCGATTCCACTGAAGCTTTCTTT
CASSYSTDSTEAFF
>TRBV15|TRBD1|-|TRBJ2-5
TGTGCCACCAGTGGGGACAGACAAGAGACCCAGTACTTC
CATSGDRQETQYF
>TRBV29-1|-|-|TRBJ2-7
TGCAGCGTTGAAGTGGCAGGGACCTACGAGCAGTACTTC
CSVEVAGTYEQYF
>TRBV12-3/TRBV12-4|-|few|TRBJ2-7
TGTGCCAGCACCACTCAGGGGTCCTACGAGCAGTACTTC
CASTTQGSYEQYF
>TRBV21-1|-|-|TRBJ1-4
TGTGCCAGCAGCAAATTTGTCATCGTCAGTGTCCCGGGACACCAAGACCATAATGAAAAACTGTTTTTT
CASSKFVIVSVPGHQDHNEKLFF
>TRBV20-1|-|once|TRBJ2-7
TGCAGTGCTAGAGTCTACGGCACCTCCTACGAGCAGTACTTC
CSARVYGTSYEQYF
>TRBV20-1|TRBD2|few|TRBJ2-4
TGCAGTGCTAGAGATACTATTAGGACTAGCGGGAGGGCCCTGGCCAAAAACATTCAGTACTTC
CSARDTIRTSGRALAKNIQYF
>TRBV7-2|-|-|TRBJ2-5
TGTGCCAGCAGCGTACAGACCGGAGAGACCCAGTACTTC
CASSVQTGETQYF
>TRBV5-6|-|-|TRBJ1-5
TGTGCCAGCAGCTTAATCCCCGGGACCCGTCAGCCCCAGCATTTT
CASSLIPGTRQPQHF
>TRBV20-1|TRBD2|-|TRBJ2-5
TGCAGTGCTAGTGCGGGGGGGCTGGAGACCCAGTACTTC
CSASAGGLETQYF
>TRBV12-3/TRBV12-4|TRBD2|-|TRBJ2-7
TGTGCCAGCAGTTCAGCGGGACGCCACTACGAGCAGTACTTC
CASSSAGRHYEQYF
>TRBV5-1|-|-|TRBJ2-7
TGCGCCAGCAGCTTGGTTTCCAGGGAGTACGAGCAGTACTTC
CASSLVSREYEQYF
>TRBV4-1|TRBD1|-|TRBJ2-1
TGCGCCAGCAGCCCCGGACAGGGGACACCTTCCTACAATGAGCAGTTCTTC
CASSPGQGTPSYNEQFF
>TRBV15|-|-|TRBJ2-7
TGTGCCACCAGCAGAGCGGGAATCGGCTACGAGCAGTACTTC
CATSRAGIGYEQYF
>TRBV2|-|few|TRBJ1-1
TGTGCCAGCAGTGAAGCACGGGGTTTCGCTTTCTTT
CASSEARGFAFF
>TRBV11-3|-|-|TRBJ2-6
TGTGCCAGCAACCCAGACACAACTGGGGCCAACGTCCTGACTTTC
CASNPDTTGANVLTF
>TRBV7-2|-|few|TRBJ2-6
TGTGCCAGCAGCTTAGCCCTTATTACAGGAACTGGGGCCAACGTCCTGACTTTC
CASSLALITGTGANVLTF